Sequencing of this T cell receptor (beta chain) was carried out in a study of regulatory T cells in long-lasting Graves disease. CDR1 and CDR2 from the germline V gene are SEHNR and FQNEAQ (reference sequence). The V and J ends lost 5 bases and 2 bases respectively, with 13 bases between them. The CDR3 runs to 14 residues. Documented time point: newly diagnosed GD, antithyroid drugs for less than 3 months. PBMC RNA was the source of the TCR library. To make TCR beta libraries, researchers used iRepertoire HTBI primers and Arm-PCR of CDR3 regions. TCRdb ran MiXCR on the multiplex PCR reads and lists one entry per CDR3 protein. Of about 560,000 distinct CDR3 sequences listed, about 16% were seen once; the top ten hold around 13%. The sample holds many counts of this clonotype. These data were also reused for a study on T cells in Graves' hyperthyroidism and ophthalmopathy.

The V and J genes are TRBV7-9 and TRBJ2-7; D is possibly TRBD1 or TRBD2 (5 bases each). Sequencing was performed on peripheral blood mononuclear cells (PBMCs), taken at new diagnosis, from a patient treated with antithyroid drugs. The TCR was taken from a man younger than 35 with Graves disease. CDR3 region: CASSLSGRPYEQYF. The CDR3 DNA reads as TGTGCCAGCAGCCTATCGGGACGGCCCTACGAGCAGTACTTC.